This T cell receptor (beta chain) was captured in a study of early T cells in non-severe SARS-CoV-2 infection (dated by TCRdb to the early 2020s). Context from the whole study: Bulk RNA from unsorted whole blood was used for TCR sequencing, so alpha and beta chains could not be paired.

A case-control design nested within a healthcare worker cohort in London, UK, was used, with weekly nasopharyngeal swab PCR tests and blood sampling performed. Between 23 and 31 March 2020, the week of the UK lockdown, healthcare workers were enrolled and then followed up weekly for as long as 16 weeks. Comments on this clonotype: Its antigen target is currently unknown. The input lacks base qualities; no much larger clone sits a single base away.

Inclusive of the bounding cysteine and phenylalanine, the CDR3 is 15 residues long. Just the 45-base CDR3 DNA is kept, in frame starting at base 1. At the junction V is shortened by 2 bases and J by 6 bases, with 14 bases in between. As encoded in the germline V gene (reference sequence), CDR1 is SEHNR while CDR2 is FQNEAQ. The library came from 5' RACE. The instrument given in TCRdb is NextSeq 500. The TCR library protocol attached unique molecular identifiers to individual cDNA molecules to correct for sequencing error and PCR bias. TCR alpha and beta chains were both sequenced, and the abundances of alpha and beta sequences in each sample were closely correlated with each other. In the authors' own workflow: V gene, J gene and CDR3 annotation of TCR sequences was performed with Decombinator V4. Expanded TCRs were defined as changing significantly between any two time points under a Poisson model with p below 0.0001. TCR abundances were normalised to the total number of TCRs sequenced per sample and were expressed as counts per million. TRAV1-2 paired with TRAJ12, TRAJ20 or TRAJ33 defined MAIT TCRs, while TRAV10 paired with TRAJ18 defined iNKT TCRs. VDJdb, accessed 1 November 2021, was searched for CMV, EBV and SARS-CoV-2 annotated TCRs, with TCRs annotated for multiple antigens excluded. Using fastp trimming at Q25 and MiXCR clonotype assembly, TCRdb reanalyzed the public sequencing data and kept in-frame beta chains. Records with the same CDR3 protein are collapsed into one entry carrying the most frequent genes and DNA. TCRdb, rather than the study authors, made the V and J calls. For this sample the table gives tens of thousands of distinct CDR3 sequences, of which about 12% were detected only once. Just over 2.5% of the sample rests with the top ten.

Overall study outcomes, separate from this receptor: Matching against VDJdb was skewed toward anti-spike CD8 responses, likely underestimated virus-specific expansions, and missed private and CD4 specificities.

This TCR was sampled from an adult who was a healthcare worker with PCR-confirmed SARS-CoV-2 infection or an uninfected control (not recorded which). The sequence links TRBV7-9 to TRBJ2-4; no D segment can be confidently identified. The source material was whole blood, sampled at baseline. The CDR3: CASSLTQANTNIQYF. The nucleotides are TGTGCCAGCAGCTTAACTCAAGCGAATACAAACATTCAGTACTTC.